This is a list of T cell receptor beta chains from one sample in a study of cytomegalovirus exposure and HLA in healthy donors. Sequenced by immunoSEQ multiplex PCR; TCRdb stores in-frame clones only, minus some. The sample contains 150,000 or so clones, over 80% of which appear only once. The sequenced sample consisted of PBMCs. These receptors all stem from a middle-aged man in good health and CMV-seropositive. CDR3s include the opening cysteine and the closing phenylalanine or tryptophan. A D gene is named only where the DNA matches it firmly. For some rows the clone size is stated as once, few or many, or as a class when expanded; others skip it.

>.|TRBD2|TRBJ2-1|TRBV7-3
TGTGCCAGCAGCTTAATCGGGGGGGCCAATGAGCAGTTCTTC
CASSLIGGANEQFF
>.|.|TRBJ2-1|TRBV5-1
TGCGCCAGCAGCTTCGGGGGACGGGACAATGAGCAGTTCTTC
CASSFGGRDNEQFF
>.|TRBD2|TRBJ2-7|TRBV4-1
TGCGCCAGCAGCCAGACGGGCGGGAGGGCCTACGAGCAGTACTTC
CASSQTGGRAYEQYF
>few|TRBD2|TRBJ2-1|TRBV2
TGTGCCAGTTTGAGACTAGCGGGGGTTTATGAGCAGTTCTTC
CASLRLAGVYEQFF
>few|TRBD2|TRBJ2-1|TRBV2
TGTGCCAGCAGGGCGGGGCTAGCGGGGGGGCAGAGAGGGGATGAGCAGTTCTTC
CASRAGLAGGQRGDEQFF
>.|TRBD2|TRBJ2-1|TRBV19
TGTGCCAGTAGTCGCAGACTAGCTTCGTCCTACAATGAGCAGTTCTTC
CASSRRLASSYNEQFF
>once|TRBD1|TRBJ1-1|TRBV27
TGTGCCAGCAGTTCACCGGGACAGGGTAGGAACACTGAAGCTTTCTTT
CASSSPGQGRNTEAFF
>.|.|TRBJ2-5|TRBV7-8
TGTGCCAGCAGCTTAGTTCCGAGGCAGGGGGAGACCCAGTACTTC
CASSLVPRQGETQYF
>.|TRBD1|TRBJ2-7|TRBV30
TGTGCCTGGAGTGTATCTCAGGGGGCCTCCTACGAGCAGTACTTC
CAWSVSQGASYEQYF
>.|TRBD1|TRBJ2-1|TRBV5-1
TGCGCCAGCAGCTTGGCCGGTGCGGGACAGGGGAGTCGGGAGCAGTTCTTC
CASSLAGAGQGSREQFF
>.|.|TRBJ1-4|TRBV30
TGTGCCTGGAGTGGCCAGGGCTTTGTGGAAAAACTGTTTTTT
CAWSGQGFVEKLFF
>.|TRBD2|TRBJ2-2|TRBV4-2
TGTGCCAGCAGCCAAGCGACTAGCGGGAGGGGGACCGGGGAGCTGTTTTTT
CASSQATSGRGTGELFF
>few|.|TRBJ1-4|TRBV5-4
TGTGCCAGCAGCTTGGCCGGGAGGGATTCTAATGAAAAACTGTTTTTT
CASSLAGRDSNEKLFF